The T cell receptor beta chain under discussion was sequenced for a study of blood T cell repertoires in COVID-19 (dated by TCRdb to about 2020). About the study as a whole: Collaborator samples came from the United States, Italy and Spain and covered acute and convalescent phases of COVID-19. The prospective study material was composed of cDNA or gDNA derived from T cells, B-cell-depleted T cells, or PBMCs. Subjects who had been exposed to COVID-19, were actively infected with it, or had recovered from it provided the deeply sampled blood TCRbeta repertoires that made up the dataset. A freely available public database, intended as a resource for researchers studying the immune response to SARS-CoV-2, is where the repertoires were released. Samples were obtained from the ongoing ImmuneRACE study (first 160 participants) and from some 1,300 subjects provided by 6 global collaborators. The sample metadata nearly always contained a de-identified subject ID, COVID-19 status, age in years and sex. HLA class I and class II types, where available, came from metadata supplied by the sample provider rather than from assay-based typing. The paper as a whole reports these results and caveats: The quantity of clinical and demographic metadata differed by source and by participant and was supplied without curation.

The collaborating institutions used their own protocols to collect whole blood in K2EDTA tubes. Collaborator samples were shipped for TCRbeta analysis as frozen whole blood, isolated PBMCs, or DNA extracted from either sample type. As concerns this clone: What antigen it recognizes has not been identified. The record has no base qualities; no much larger clone is one base away.

The germline V gene specifies MRHNA as CDR1 and SNTAGT as CDR2. From cysteine to phenylalanine, the CDR3 is 18 amino acids long. Just the 54-base CDR3 DNA is kept, in frame starting at base 1. V and J lose 6 bases and 3 bases, and a span of 21 bases separates them. The immunoSEQ Assay, a bias-controlled multiplex PCR, was used to amplify TCRbeta CDR3 regions from genomic DNA. Processing in the source paper ran as follows. The number of nucleated cells in each sample was estimated by amplification of reference gene primers within the assay. To quantify the absolute abundance of each unique TCRbeta CDR3 rearrangement, sequence reads were collapsed and filtered. For each sample, productive Simpson clonality was calculated as the square root of Simpson's diversity index across productive rearrangements. The table comes from immuneACCESS by way of TCRdb, which keeps in-frame sequences with V and J called. Part of the clones is missing from these tables; in studies checked, under half for an unresolved V gene and the rest for unknown reasons. Clone size and V and J calls were adopted from that table, with D and trimming inferred from the DNA. The sample table shows some 150,000 clones, and roughly 80% are seen once. Of the sample, roughly 1.5% falls within the top ten clones.

The sample taken for sequencing was peripheral blood. Recombination connected TRBV6-4 to TRBJ1-6; a tentative D match to TRBD1 spans 5 bases. The receptor was derived from a man at least 80 years old with acute or convalescent COVID-19. The nucleotides are TGTGCCAGCAGCCAGAGGGGACTATGGGAGGACTATAATTCACCCCTCCACTTT. Translated, this gives CASSQRGLWEDYNSPLHF.